This T cell receptor beta chain was found in a study of blood T cells in healthy people across ages. Study results and caveats: Diversity of TCR beta per million T cells declined in a roughly linear way with age.

The CDR3 has 16 amino acids. After removal of 4 bases from V and 4 bases from J, the junction contained 8 bases not matched to a gene. Per the germline V gene, CDR1 is LGHDT and CDR2 is YNNKEL (reference sequence). Using a J-beta primer mix together with a sample-barcoded 5' primer, a second PCR was run for about 7 to 12 cycles. TCRdb re-called the 5' RACE reads through MiXCR, storing one row per CDR3 protein. This sample has about 1,600,000 distinct CDR3 sequences; 42% occur once, and the top ten carry 7% to 9.5%. As concerns this clonotype: Its antigen remains unidentified.

The draw of peripheral blood yielded approximately 11 milliliters from each donor. The V and J genes are TRBV3-1 and TRBJ2-3, with TRBD2 matching over 10 bases. Sequencing input: blood. The source is a woman between 18 and 30 years old in good health. Here the CDR3 reads CASSPYLAGVADTQYF. CDR3 DNA sequence: TGTGCCAGCAGCCCCTACCTAGCGGGAGTGGCAGATACGCAGTATTTT.